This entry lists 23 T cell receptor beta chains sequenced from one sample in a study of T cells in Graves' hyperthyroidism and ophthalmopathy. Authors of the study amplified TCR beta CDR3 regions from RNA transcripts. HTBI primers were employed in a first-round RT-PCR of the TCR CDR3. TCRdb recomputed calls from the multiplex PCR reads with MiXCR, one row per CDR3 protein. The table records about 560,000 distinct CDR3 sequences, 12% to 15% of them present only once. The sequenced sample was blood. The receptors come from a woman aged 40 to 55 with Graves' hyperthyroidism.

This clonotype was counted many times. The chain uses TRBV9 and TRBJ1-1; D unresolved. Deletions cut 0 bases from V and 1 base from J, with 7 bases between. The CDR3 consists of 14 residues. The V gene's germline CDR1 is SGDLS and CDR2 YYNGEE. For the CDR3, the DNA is TGTGCCAGCAGCGTAGCCTCGTGGAACACTGAAGCTTTCTTT. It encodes CASSVASWNTEAFF.

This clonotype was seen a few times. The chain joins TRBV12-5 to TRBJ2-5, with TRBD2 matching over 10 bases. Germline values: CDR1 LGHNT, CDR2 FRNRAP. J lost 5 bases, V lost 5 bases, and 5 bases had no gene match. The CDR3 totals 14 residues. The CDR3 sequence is CASGDGLAAETQYF. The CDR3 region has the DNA TGTGCTAGTGGTGACGGACTAGCGGCCGAGACCCAGTACTTC.

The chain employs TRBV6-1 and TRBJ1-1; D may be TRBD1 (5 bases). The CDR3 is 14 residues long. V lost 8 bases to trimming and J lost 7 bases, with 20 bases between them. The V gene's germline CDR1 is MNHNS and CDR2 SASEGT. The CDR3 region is CASGGAIDNLEAFF. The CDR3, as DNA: TGTGCCAGCGGTGGGGCGATAGACAACCTTGAAGCTTTCTTT.

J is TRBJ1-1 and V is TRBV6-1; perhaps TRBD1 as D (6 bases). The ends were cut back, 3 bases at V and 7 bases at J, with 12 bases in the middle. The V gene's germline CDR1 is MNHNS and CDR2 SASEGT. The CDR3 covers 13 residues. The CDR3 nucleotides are TGTGCCAGCAGTGATCAGGGGTCGGGTGAAGCTTTCTTT. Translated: CASSDQGSGEAFF.

Written as DNA, the CDR3 is TGTGCCAGCAGTTACTCGACTCCCGGACAGGGGGGAGTCAACTATGGCTACACCTTC. Translated, it gives CASSYSTPGQGGVNYGYTF. The chain couples TRBV6-5 to TRBJ1-2, with 10 bases identical to TRBD1. CDR3 length equals 19 residues. CDR1 MNHEY and CDR2 SVGAGI come from the germline V gene. The trim removed 0 bases at V and 2 bases at J, leaving 12 bases unmatched.

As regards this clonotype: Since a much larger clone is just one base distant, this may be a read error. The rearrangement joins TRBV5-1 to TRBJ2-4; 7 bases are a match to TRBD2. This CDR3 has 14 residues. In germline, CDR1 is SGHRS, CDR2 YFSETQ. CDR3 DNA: TGTGCCAGCAGCATGGGAGGGCCCAAAAACATTCAGTACTTC. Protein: CASSMGGPKNIQYF.

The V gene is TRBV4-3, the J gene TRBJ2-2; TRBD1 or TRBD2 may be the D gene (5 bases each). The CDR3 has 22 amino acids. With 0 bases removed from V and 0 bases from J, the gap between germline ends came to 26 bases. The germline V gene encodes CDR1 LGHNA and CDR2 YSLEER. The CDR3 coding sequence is TGCGCCAGCAGCCAAGATAGTTGGGTCAGGGCCCTCGGGATAGCGAACACCGGGGAGCTGTTTTTT. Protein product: CASSQDSWVRALGIANTGELFF.

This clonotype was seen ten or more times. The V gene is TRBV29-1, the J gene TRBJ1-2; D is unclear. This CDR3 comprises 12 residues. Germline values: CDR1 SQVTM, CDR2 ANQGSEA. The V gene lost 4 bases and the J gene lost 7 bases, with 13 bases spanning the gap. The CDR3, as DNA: TGCAGCGTTGCCCGGCAGACGAGTGGCTACACCTTC. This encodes CSVARQTSGYTF.

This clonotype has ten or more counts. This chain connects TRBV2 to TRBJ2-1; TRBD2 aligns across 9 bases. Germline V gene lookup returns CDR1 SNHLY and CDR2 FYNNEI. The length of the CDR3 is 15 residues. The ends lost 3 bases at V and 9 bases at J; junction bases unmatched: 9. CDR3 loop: CASSEESGGIPEQFF. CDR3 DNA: TGTGCCAGCAGTGAGGAAAGCGGGGGGATCCCTGAGCAGTTCTTC.

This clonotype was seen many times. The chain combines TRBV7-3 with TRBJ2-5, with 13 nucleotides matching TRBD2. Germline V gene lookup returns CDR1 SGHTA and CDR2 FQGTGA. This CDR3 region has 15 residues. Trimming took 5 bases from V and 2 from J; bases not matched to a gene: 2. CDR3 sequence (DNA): TGTGCCAGCAGCAAACTAGCGGGAGGGCAAGAGACCCAGTACTTC. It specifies CASSKLAGGQETQYF. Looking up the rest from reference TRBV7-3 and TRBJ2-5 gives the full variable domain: GAGVSQTPSNKVTEKGKYVELRCDPISGHTALYWYRQSLGQGPEFLIYFQGTGAADDSGLPNDRFFAVRPEGSVSTLKIQRTERGDSAVYLCASSKLAGGQETQYFGPGTRLLVL.

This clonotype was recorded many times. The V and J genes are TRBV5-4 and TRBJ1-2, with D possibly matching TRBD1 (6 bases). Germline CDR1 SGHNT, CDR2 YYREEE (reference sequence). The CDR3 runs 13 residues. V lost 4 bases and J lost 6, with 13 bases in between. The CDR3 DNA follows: TGTGCCAGCAGCCGGGGACAAGGGGATGGCTACACCTTC. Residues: CASSRGQGDGYTF. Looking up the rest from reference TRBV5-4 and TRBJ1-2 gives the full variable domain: ETGVTQSPTHLIKTRGQQVTLRCSSQSGHNTVSWYQQALGQGPQFIFQYYREEENGRGNFPPRFSGLQFPNYSSELNVNALELDDSALYLCASSRGQGDGYTFGSGTRLTVV.

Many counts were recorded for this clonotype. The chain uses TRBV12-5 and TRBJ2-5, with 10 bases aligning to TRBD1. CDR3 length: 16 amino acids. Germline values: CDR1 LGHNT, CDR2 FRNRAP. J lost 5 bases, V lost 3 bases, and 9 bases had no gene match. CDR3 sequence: CASGFRDRGIIETQYF. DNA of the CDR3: TGTGCTAGTGGTTTCCGGGACAGGGGAATCATTGAGACCCAGTACTTC. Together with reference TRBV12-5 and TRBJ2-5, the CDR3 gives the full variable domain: DARVTQTPRHKVTEMGQEVTMRCQPILGHNTVFWYRQTMMQGLELLAYFRNRAPLDDSGMPKDRFSAEMPDATLATLKIQPSEPRDSAVYFCASGFRDRGIIETQYFGPGTRLLVL.

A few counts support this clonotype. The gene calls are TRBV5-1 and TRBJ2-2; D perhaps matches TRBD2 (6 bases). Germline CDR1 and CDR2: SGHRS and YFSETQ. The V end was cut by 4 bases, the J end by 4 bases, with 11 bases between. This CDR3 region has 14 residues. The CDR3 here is CASSDGSGTGELFF. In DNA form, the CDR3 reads TGCGCCAGCAGCGACGGGAGTGGCACCGGGGAGCTGTTTTTT.

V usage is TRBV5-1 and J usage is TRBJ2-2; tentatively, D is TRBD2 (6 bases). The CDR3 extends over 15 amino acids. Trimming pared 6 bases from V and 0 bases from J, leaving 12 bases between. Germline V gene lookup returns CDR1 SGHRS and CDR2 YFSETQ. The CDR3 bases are TGCGCCAGCACTAGCGATAATGCGAACACCGGGGAGCTGTTTTTT. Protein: CASTSDNANTGELFF.

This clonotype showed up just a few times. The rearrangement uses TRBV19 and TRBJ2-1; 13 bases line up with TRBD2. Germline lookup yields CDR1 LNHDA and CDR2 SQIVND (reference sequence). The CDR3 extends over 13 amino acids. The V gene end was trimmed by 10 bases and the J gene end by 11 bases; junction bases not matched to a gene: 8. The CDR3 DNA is TGTGCCACAAGGACTAGCGGGGGTGGTAAGCAGTTCTTC. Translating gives CATRTSGGGKQFF.

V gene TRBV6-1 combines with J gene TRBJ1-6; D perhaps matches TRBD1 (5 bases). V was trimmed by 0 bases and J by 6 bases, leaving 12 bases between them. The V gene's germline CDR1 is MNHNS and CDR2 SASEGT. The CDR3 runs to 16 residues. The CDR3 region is CASSEATLGTNSPLHF. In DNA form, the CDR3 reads TGTGCCAGCAGTGAAGCGACTCTGGGGACTAATTCACCCCTCCACTTT.

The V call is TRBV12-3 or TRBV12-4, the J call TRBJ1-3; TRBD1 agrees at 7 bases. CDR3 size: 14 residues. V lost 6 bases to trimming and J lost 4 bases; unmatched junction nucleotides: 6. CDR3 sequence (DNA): TGTGCCAGCAGGGAACCGGGACAGGGAAACACCATATATTTT. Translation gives CASREPGQGNTIYF.

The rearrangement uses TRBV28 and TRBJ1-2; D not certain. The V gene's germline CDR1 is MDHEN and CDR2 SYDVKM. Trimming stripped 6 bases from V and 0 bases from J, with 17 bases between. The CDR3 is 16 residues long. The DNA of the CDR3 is TGTGCCAGCAGCTTGTTAGTTGGCAGAACTAACTATGGCTACACCTTC. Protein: CASSLLVGRTNYGYTF.

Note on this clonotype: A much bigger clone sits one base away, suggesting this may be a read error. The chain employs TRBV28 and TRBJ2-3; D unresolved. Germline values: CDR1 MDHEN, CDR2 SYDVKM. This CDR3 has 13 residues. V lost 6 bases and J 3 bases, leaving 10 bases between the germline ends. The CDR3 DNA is TGTGCCAGCAGCCGGCGGAATACAGATACGCAGTATTTT. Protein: CASSRRNTDTQYF.

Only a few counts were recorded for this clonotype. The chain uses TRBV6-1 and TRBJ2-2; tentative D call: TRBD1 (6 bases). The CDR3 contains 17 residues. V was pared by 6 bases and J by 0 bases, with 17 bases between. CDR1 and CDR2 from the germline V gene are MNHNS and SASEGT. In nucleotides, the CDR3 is TGTGCCAGCAGCTATGGGCAGGGGACAACGAACACCGGGGAGCTGTTTTTT. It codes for CASSYGQGTTNTGELFF.

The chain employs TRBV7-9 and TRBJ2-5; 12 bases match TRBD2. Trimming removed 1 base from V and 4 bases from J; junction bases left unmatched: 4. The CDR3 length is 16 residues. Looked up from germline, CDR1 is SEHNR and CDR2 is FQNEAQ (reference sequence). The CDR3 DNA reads TGTGCCAGCAGCTTAGTTCCTAGCGGGAGGGGAGAGACCCAGTACTTC. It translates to CASSLVPSGRGETQYF.

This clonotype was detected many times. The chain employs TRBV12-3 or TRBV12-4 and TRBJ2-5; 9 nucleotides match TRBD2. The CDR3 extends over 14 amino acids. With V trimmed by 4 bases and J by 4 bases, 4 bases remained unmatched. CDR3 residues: CASSYSGSGETQYF. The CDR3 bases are TGTGCCAGCAGTTATAGCGGGAGCGGAGAGACCCAGTACTTC.

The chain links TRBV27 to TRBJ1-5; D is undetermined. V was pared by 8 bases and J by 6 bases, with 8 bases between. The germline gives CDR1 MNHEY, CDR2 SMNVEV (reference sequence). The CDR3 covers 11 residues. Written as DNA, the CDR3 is TGTGCCAGCGGTGATCTTCAGCCCCAGCATTTT. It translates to CASGDLQPQHF.